This T cell receptor beta chain was recovered during a study of blood T cell repertoires in COVID-19. As for the study in general: T cells, B-cell-depleted T cells, or PBMCs provided the cDNA or gDNA that served as material.

The CDR3 loop spans 12 amino acids. Trimming cost V 4 bases and J 10 bases, with 13 bases left between them. Germline loops: CDR1 LNHDA, CDR2 SQIVND (reference sequence). This table comes from immunoSEQ multiplex PCR, and its TCRdb copy is limited to in-frame clones, with some not included. The table shows around 310,000 clones, with 89% occurring only once. The sample was peripheral blood. The chain uses TRBV19 and TRBJ1-1; tentative D call: TRBD1 (6 bases). This sequence was found in a woman aged 60 to 75 with acute or convalescent COVID-19. Here the CDR3 reads CASSTEGGRAFF. The CDR3 DNA sequence: TGTGCCAGTAGTACCGAGGGGGGGAGAGCTTTCTTT.